This is a list of T cell receptor beta chains from one sample in a study of T cell changes during pregnancy in multiple sclerosis. Sequenced by immunoSEQ multiplex PCR; TCRdb stores in-frame clones only, minus some. The sample holds about 99,000 clones, roughly nine tenths seen once. The input for sequencing was peripheral blood, taken after pregnancy. These receptors all come from a female donor with multiple sclerosis, enrolled in a pregnancy study. Both conserved end residues are part of each CDR3. The D gene is left open where the match is weak. Only part of the rows carry a size: once, few, many, or a class if the clone is expanded.

j_call: TRBJ1-2; clone_size: -; d_call: TRBD1; v_call: TRBV7-2; cdr3_nt: TGTGCCAGCAGCCGGGGACAGGGCGGCTATGGCTACACCTTC; cdr3_aa: CASSRGQGGYGYTF
j_call: TRBJ2-1; clone_size: -; d_call: TRBD2; v_call: TRBV19; cdr3_nt: TGTGCCAGTGGGGGCGGGGGGATAAGGACCTACAATGAGCAGTTCTTC; cdr3_aa: CASGGGGIRTYNEQFF
j_call: TRBJ1-1; clone_size: few; d_call: -; v_call: TRBV6-1; cdr3_nt: TGTGCCAGCAGTGAAGCGGGGGTGGGGAGGACTGAAGCTTTCTTT; cdr3_aa: CASSEAGVGRTEAFF
j_call: TRBJ2-3; clone_size: -; d_call: TRBD2; v_call: TRBV7-9; cdr3_nt: TGTGCCAGCAGCCCCCCGACTAGCGAGGAAGGAGATACGCAGTATTTT; cdr3_aa: CASSPPTSEEGDTQYF
j_call: TRBJ2-1; clone_size: -; d_call: TRBD1; v_call: TRBV5-8; cdr3_nt: TGTGCCAGCAGCTTGGGACAGGGGGTATACAATGAGCAGTTCTTC; cdr3_aa: CASSLGQGVYNEQFF
j_call: TRBJ2-7; clone_size: -; d_call: TRBD2; v_call: TRBV5-1; cdr3_nt: TGCGCCAGCAGCTTGGGACTAGCGGGATGGGAGCAGTACTTC; cdr3_aa: CASSLGLAGWEQYF
j_call: TRBJ2-3; clone_size: -; d_call: TRBD2; v_call: TRBV5-1; cdr3_nt: TGCGCCAGCAGCTTGGCCTCGGGGGGGCTCACAGATACGCAGTATTTT; cdr3_aa: CASSLASGGLTDTQYF
j_call: TRBJ2-7; clone_size: -; d_call: TRBD2; v_call: TRBV7-9; cdr3_nt: TGTGCCAGCAGCTCCGGGACTAGCGGGAGAAACTACGAGCAGTACTTC; cdr3_aa: CASSSGTSGRNYEQYF
j_call: TRBJ2-7; clone_size: few; d_call: -; v_call: TRBV4-1; cdr3_nt: TGCGCCAGCAGCCACGACCTAGGAAACTACGAGCAGTACTTC; cdr3_aa: CASSHDLGNYEQYF
j_call: TRBJ2-2; clone_size: -; d_call: TRBD2; v_call: TRBV7-6; cdr3_nt: TGTGCCAGCAGCTCGACGACTAGCGGGGCACCCGGGGAGCTGTTTTTT; cdr3_aa: CASSSTTSGAPGELFF
j_call: TRBJ1-1; clone_size: -; d_call: -; v_call: TRBV11-1; cdr3_nt: TGTGCCAGCAGCTTAAGGTGGGCAGGGGTAAGGACTGAAGCTTTCTTT; cdr3_aa: CASSLRWAGVRTEAFF
j_call: TRBJ1-2; clone_size: -; d_call: -; v_call: TRBV19; cdr3_nt: TGTGCCAGTAGTTTGGACAGCAACACTAACTATGGCTACACCTTC; cdr3_aa: CASSLDSNTNYGYTF
j_call: TRBJ2-2; clone_size: -; d_call: -; v_call: TRBV12-5; cdr3_nt: TGTGCTAGTGGCACGAGGCTCCCCGGGGAGCTGTTTTTT; cdr3_aa: CASGTRLPGELFF
j_call: TRBJ2-7; clone_size: -; d_call: TRBD1; v_call: TRBV5-1; cdr3_nt: TGCGCCAGCAGCTTTAGTAACAGGGGAATCTCCTACGAGCAGTACTTC; cdr3_aa: CASSFSNRGISYEQYF
j_call: TRBJ2-2; clone_size: -; d_call: TRBD1; v_call: TRBV28; cdr3_nt: TGTGCCAGCAGTTACCCCTGGACAGGGAGAAGTGCGAACACCGGGGAGCTGTTTTTT; cdr3_aa: CASSYPWTGRSANTGELFF
j_call: TRBJ1-4; clone_size: -; d_call: -; v_call: TRBV9; cdr3_nt: TGTGCCAGCAGCGTAGTGGGACAAGGTGAAAAACTGTTTTTT; cdr3_aa: CASSVVGQGEKLFF
j_call: TRBJ1-4; clone_size: -; d_call: TRBD1; v_call: TRBV7-7; cdr3_nt: TGTGCCAGCAGCCGGGACAGGGGTAATGAAAAACTGTTTTTT; cdr3_aa: CASSRDRGNEKLFF
j_call: TRBJ2-2; clone_size: -; d_call: TRBD1; v_call: TRBV10-3; cdr3_nt: TGTGCCATCAGTGAGTTAGCCGGGACAGCGAACACCGGGGAGCTGTTTTTT; cdr3_aa: CAISELAGTANTGELFF
j_call: TRBJ2-5; clone_size: -; d_call: -; v_call: TRBV5-1; cdr3_nt: TGCGCCAGCAGCGACTGGCAATCACAGACCCAGTACTTC; cdr3_aa: CASSDWQSQTQYF
j_call: TRBJ2-2; clone_size: -; d_call: TRBD2; v_call: TRBV10-3; cdr3_nt: TGTGCCATCAGTCATCCTAGCGGGCAGTTCGCGAACACCGGGGAGCTGTTTTTT; cdr3_aa: CAISHPSGQFANTGELFF
j_call: TRBJ2-1; clone_size: -; d_call: TRBD2; v_call: TRBV28; cdr3_nt: TGTGCCAGCCGAGAGGCTAGCGGGAGCGTGTCCTACAATGAGCAGTTCTTC; cdr3_aa: CASREASGSVSYNEQFF
j_call: TRBJ1-1; clone_size: -; d_call: -; v_call: TRBV7-3; cdr3_nt: TGTGCCAGCACCCGACTGCAACCGGGTACTGAAGCTTTCTTT; cdr3_aa: CASTRLQPGTEAFF
j_call: TRBJ2-1; clone_size: once; d_call: TRBD2; v_call: TRBV27; cdr3_nt: TGTGCCAGCAGTTTTGGCGACCTAGCGGGAGGGCCCGGTGAGCAGTTCTTC; cdr3_aa: CASSFGDLAGGPGEQFF
j_call: TRBJ2-1; clone_size: -; d_call: -; v_call: TRBV27; cdr3_nt: TGTGCCAGCAGTTTATGGGGGGAAGATATCGATGAGCAGTTCTTC; cdr3_aa: CASSLWGEDIDEQFF
j_call: TRBJ2-2; clone_size: -; d_call: TRBD2; v_call: TRBV19; cdr3_nt: TGTGCCAGTAGTATCCGTGGAGCGGGGGCAAACACCGGGGAGCTGTTTTTT; cdr3_aa: CASSIRGAGANTGELFF
j_call: TRBJ1-3; clone_size: -; d_call: -; v_call: TRBV4-2; cdr3_nt: TGTGCCAGCAGCCAAGATGTCCTCGGAGGCTCTGGAAACACCATATATTTT; cdr3_aa: CASSQDVLGGSGNTIYF
j_call: TRBJ2-2; clone_size: -; d_call: -; v_call: TRBV18; cdr3_nt: TGTGCCAGCTCACCAGGGGCCGGAAGGGGGGAGCTGTTTTTT; cdr3_aa: CASSPGAGRGELFF
j_call: TRBJ2-3; clone_size: -; d_call: TRBD2; v_call: TRBV13; cdr3_nt: TGTGCCAGCAGCGGCCTGGGAGGACTAGCGGGAGCCCCTAGCACAGATACGCAGTATTTT; cdr3_aa: CASSGLGGLAGAPSTDTQYF
j_call: TRBJ1-1; clone_size: -; d_call: TRBD1; v_call: TRBV6-6; cdr3_nt: TGTGCCAGCACCATGGACAGGAGGGTCCCTGAAGCTTTCTTT; cdr3_aa: CASTMDRRVPEAFF
j_call: TRBJ1-1; clone_size: -; d_call: -; v_call: TRBV30; cdr3_nt: TGTGCCTTGAGGGGCCGGAACATAAACATGAACACTGAAGCTTTCTTT; cdr3_aa: CALRGRNINMNTEAFF
j_call: TRBJ1-2; clone_size: -; d_call: -; v_call: TRBV19; cdr3_nt: TGTGCCAGTAGTCCCCGTCTCGGGGGCTACACCTTC; cdr3_aa: CASSPRLGGYTF
j_call: TRBJ2-5; clone_size: once; d_call: -; v_call: TRBV2; cdr3_nt: TGTGCCAGCGGAGGACAGATCCCAGGGGAGACCCAGTACTTC; cdr3_aa: CASGGQIPGETQYF
j_call: TRBJ1-3; clone_size: -; d_call: -; v_call: TRBV30; cdr3_nt: TGTGCCTGGAGTGTACTGAGATCTGGACACCTCTCTGGAAACACCATATATTTT; cdr3_aa: CAWSVLRSGHLSGNTIYF
j_call: TRBJ2-7; clone_size: -; d_call: TRBD1; v_call: TRBV19; cdr3_nt: TGTGCCAGTAGTACGGACAGGGTGGACTCCTACGAGCAGTACTTC; cdr3_aa: CASSTDRVDSYEQYF
j_call: TRBJ1-6; clone_size: -; d_call: TRBD1; v_call: TRBV5-1; cdr3_nt: TGCGCCAGCGGTCAGGGGGCGGATTCACCCCTCCACTTT; cdr3_aa: CASGQGADSPLHF
j_call: TRBJ2-1; clone_size: -; d_call: -; v_call: TRBV30; cdr3_nt: TGTGCCTGGAGTTCCCTAGCGCCAGGTGAGCAGTTCTTC; cdr3_aa: CAWSSLAPGEQFF
j_call: TRBJ1-2; clone_size: -; d_call: -; v_call: TRBV7-9; cdr3_nt: TGTGCCAGCAGCCCCGAGTATGGCTACACCTTC; cdr3_aa: CASSPEYGYTF
j_call: TRBJ1-6; clone_size: few; d_call: TRBD1; v_call: TRBV25-1; cdr3_nt: TGTGCCAGCAGGGGACAGGGTAATTCACCCCTCCACTTT; cdr3_aa: CASRGQGNSPLHF
j_call: TRBJ2-1; clone_size: -; d_call: -; v_call: TRBV11-3; cdr3_nt: TGTGCCAGCAGCCAGGGTGGCCTAGTGCGGTACAATGAGCAGTTCTTC; cdr3_aa: CASSQGGLVRYNEQFF
j_call: TRBJ2-5; clone_size: -; d_call: -; v_call: TRBV9; cdr3_nt: TGTGCCAGCAGCGACTTATACCAAGAGAACCAGTACTTC; cdr3_aa: CASSDLYQENQYF
j_call: TRBJ2-1; clone_size: -; d_call: TRBD2; v_call: TRBV19; cdr3_nt: TGTGCCAGTAGTATAGTTACGCGGGGGAACTACAATGAGCAGTTCTTC; cdr3_aa: CASSIVTRGNYNEQFF
j_call: TRBJ2-5; clone_size: once; d_call: TRBD2; v_call: TRBV5-8; cdr3_nt: TGTGCCAGCAGACGACTAGCGGGGGGGCTAGAGACCCAGTACTTC; cdr3_aa: CASRRLAGGLETQYF
j_call: TRBJ2-7; clone_size: -; d_call: TRBD2; v_call: TRBV7-9; cdr3_nt: TGTGCCAGCAGCCCCCGGGACTACCTGTTAGAGCAGTACTTC; cdr3_aa: CASSPRDYLLEQYF
j_call: TRBJ2-1; clone_size: -; d_call: TRBD2; v_call: TRBV30; cdr3_nt: TGTGCCTGGAGTGGGACTAGCGGTAGCTCCTACAATGAGCAGTTCTTC; cdr3_aa: CAWSGTSGSSYNEQFF
j_call: TRBJ2-3; clone_size: -; d_call: TRBD2; v_call: TRBV10-3; cdr3_nt: TGTGCCATCAGTGAGTCGGCTAGCGGGAGGGCCCCAGTCACAGATACGCAGTATTTT; cdr3_aa: CAISESASGRAPVTDTQYF
j_call: TRBJ2-3; clone_size: -; d_call: TRBD1; v_call: TRBV28; cdr3_nt: TGTGCCAGCAGTCCTGGGGACAGATCGATGAGCACAGATACGCAGTATTTT; cdr3_aa: CASSPGDRSMSTDTQYF
j_call: TRBJ2-2; clone_size: -; d_call: -; v_call: TRBV6-1; cdr3_nt: TGTGCCAGCAGTGAAGCGCTTTGGGCCAAGAACACCGGGGAGCTGTTTTTT; cdr3_aa: CASSEALWAKNTGELFF
j_call: TRBJ1-5; clone_size: -; d_call: TRBD1; v_call: TRBV10-2; cdr3_nt: TGCGCCAGCAGTAGGGGACAGGGGGCTCAGCCCCAGCATTTT; cdr3_aa: CASSRGQGAQPQHF
j_call: TRBJ2-3; clone_size: -; d_call: TRBD1; v_call: TRBV6-5; cdr3_nt: TGTGCCAGCAGATACGGGACAGACACAGATACGCAGTATTTT; cdr3_aa: CASRYGTDTDTQYF